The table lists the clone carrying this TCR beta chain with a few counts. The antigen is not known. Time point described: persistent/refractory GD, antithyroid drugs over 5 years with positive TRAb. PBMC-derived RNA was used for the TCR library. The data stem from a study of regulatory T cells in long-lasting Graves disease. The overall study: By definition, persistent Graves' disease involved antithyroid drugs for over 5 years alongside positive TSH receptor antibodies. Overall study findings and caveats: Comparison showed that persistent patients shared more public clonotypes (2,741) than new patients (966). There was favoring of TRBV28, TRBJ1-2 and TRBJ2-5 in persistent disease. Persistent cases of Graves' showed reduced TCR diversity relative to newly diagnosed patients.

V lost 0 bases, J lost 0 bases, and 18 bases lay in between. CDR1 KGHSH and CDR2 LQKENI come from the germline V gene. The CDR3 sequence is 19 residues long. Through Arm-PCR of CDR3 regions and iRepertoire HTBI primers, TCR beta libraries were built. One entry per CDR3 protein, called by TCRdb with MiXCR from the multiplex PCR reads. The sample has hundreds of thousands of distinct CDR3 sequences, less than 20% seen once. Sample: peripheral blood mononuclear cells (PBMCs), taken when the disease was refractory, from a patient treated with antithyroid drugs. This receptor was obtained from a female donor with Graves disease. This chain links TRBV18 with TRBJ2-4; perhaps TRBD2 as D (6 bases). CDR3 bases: TGTGCCAGCTCACCACCTCGTTCAGGAGGGAACGCAGCCAAAAACATTCAGTACTTC. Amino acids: CASSPPRSGGNAAKNIQYF.